A selection of T cell receptor beta chains follows, all from one sample in a study of cytomegalovirus exposure and HLA in healthy donors. The data were produced by immunoSEQ multiplex PCR, yet TCRdb's version contains in-frame clones alone and is incomplete. This sample has roughly 100,000 clones, with 75% to 85% found just once. Source material: PBMCs. The receptors derive from a man younger than 40 in good health and CMV-seronegative. The CDR3 runs from the conserved cysteine through the conserved F or W. D genes are given only for firm matches. A row's size may be missing; if present it is once, few, many or a size class.

clone_size	v_call	j_call	cdr3_length	d_call	cdr3_aa	cdr3_nt
NA	TRBV5-1	TRBJ2-1	16	TRBD2	CASSLGLLAGVNEQFF	TGCGCCAGCAGCCTCGGGTTACTAGCGGGAGTCAATGAGCAGTTCTTC
NA	TRBV4-3	TRBJ2-5	13	NA	CASSLIVQETQYF	TGCGCCAGCAGCCTTATAGTCCAAGAGACCCAGTACTTC
NA	TRBV18	TRBJ1-5	17	NA	CASSPRPGVGSNQPQHF	TGTGCCAGCTCACCACGCCCCGGGGTTGGAAGCAATCAGCCCCAGCATTTT
NA	TRBV25-1	TRBJ2-1	14	NA	CASRAPGLHNEQFF	TGTGCCAGCAGGGCCCCGGGACTTCACAATGAGCAGTTCTTC
NA	TRBV5-1	TRBJ1-1	14	TRBD1	CASSLEQGVTEAFF	TGCGCCAGCAGCTTGGAGCAGGGGGTCACTGAAGCTTTCTTT
NA	TRBV18	TRBJ2-2	13	NA	CASSPIDTGELFF	TGTGCCAGCTCACCAATCGACACCGGGGAGCTGTTTTTT
NA	TRBV4-1	TRBJ1-1	17	TRBD1	CASSQEKGALVETEAFF	TGCGCCAGCAGCCAAGAGAAGGGGGCATTGGTAGAGACTGAAGCTTTCTTT
NA	TRBV5-1	TRBJ1-4	14	TRBD1	CASSPGQEGEKLFF	TGCGCCAGCAGCCCGGGACAGGAGGGGGAAAAACTGTTTTTT
NA	TRBV7-7	TRBJ2-2	14	TRBD2	CASGTSGLTGELFF	TGTGCCAGCGGGACTAGCGGTCTCACCGGGGAGCTGTTTTTT
NA	TRBV28	TRBJ2-1	15	NA	CASSPVLGYYNEQFF	TGTGCCAGCAGCCCGGTACTAGGCTACTACAATGAGCAGTTCTTC
NA	TRBV20-1	TRBJ2-5	11	TRBD1	CSEQGYETQYF	TGCAGTGAACAGGGGTATGAGACCCAGTACTTC
once	TRBV29-1	TRBJ1-1	13	NA	CSVDAGNWAEAFF	TGCAGCGTTGATGCAGGGAATTGGGCTGAAGCTTTCTTT
NA	TRBV30	TRBJ1-2	15	TRBD1	CAWSFFPGTADGYTF	TGTGCCTGGAGTTTTTTTCCCGGGACAGCGGACGGCTACACCTTC
few	TRBV4-1	TRBJ2-1	15	NA	CASSQDWGRGWEQFF	TGCGCCAGCAGCCAAGATTGGGGCAGGGGTTGGGAGCAGTTCTTC
few	TRBV4-3	TRBJ1-3	18	NA	CASSQGAPAMSSGNTIYF	TGCGCCAGCAGCCAAGGGGCCCCGGCCATGAGCTCTGGAAACACCATATATTTT
NA	TRBV19	TRBJ2-2	15	TRBD1	CASSRDRGDTGELFF	TGTGCCAGTAGTCGAGACAGGGGAGACACCGGGGAGCTGTTTTTT
NA	TRBV5-1	TRBJ2-2	14	NA	CASSLVARTGELFF	TGCGCCAGCAGCTTGGTAGCCCGTACCGGGGAGCTGTTTTTT
NA	TRBV18	TRBJ2-2	15	NA	CASSPAAPNTGELFF	TGTGCCAGCTCACCGGCGGCTCCGAACACCGGGGAGCTGTTTTTT
NA	TRBV7-9	TRBJ2-2	14	TRBD1	CASSLQGADGELFF	TGTGCCAGCAGCTTACAGGGGGCTGACGGGGAGCTGTTTTTT
NA	TRBV2	TRBJ2-2	14	TRBD2	CASRGLAPTGELFF	TGTGCCAGCAGGGGACTAGCCCCCACCGGGGAGCTGTTTTTT
NA	TRBV30	TRBJ1-1	14	NA	CAWSATGRNTEAFF	TGTGCCTGGAGTGCGACAGGCCGGAACACTGAAGCTTTCTTT
NA	TRBV5-4	TRBJ1-2	14	NA	CASSAGPSNYGYTF	TGTGCCAGCAGCGCGGGACCGTCTAACTATGGCTACACCTTC